These T cell receptor beta chains were read from a single sample in a study of blood T cell repertoires in COVID-19. Only in-frame clones appear in the TCRdb table, and some are missing; sequencing was by immunoSEQ multiplex PCR. The data hold about 320,000 clones, with about 90% observed a single time. What was sequenced was PBMCs or T cells enriched from blood (not recorded which). These receptors were taken from a young man who had recovered from COVID-19. The CDR3 runs from the conserved cysteine through the conserved F or W. Fields, in order: J gene, D gene, V gene, clone size, CDR3 protein, CDR3 DNA. The D gene is left open where the match is weak. Where a row states a size, it is once, few, many or the class of an expanded clone; other rows omit it.

TRBJ1-4	TRBD1	TRBV5-1	-	CASSLVGQGYEKLFF	TGCGCCAGCAGCTTGGTCGGACAGGGGTATGAAAAACTGTTTTTT
TRBJ1-5	TRBD1	TRBV6-1	-	CASSGYRGQSNQPQHF	TGTGCCAGCAGTGGTTACAGGGGTCAAAGCAATCAGCCCCAGCATTTT
TRBJ2-1	TRBD1	TRBV13	-	CASSLWTGRNEQFF	TGTGCCAGCAGCCTTTGGACAGGGCGCAATGAGCAGTTCTTC
TRBJ1-5	-	TRBV5-6	-	CASSLGPNQPQHF	TGTGCCAGCAGCTTGGGGCCCAACCAGCCCCAGCATTTT
TRBJ1-3	TRBD1	TRBV10-2	-	CASNRTGGRDTIYF	TGCGCCAGCAACCGGACAGGGGGAAGGGACACCATATATTTT
TRBJ1-1	-	TRBV19	few	CASTLGGANGLNTEAFF	TGTGCCAGTACCCTTGGGGGGGCAAACGGGCTGAACACTGAAGCTTTCTTT
TRBJ1-1	-	TRBV18	-	CASSPSRGFDTEAFF	TGTGCCAGCTCACCTTCCAGGGGTTTCGACACTGAAGCTTTCTTT
TRBJ2-1	-	TRBV19	-	CASSLRREYNEQFF	TGTGCCAGTAGTCTACGCAGGGAATACAATGAGCAGTTCTTC
TRBJ2-1	-	TRBV19	-	CASADLPGEQFF	TGTGCCAGCGCCGACCTTCCGGGTGAGCAGTTCTTC
TRBJ2-1	TRBD2	TRBV5-4	-	CASKLAGGHYNEQFF	TGTGCCAGCAAACTAGCGGGGGGTCACTACAATGAGCAGTTCTTC
TRBJ1-1	-	TRBV10-2	-	CASSVSGLLNTEAFF	TGCGCCAGCAGTGTGAGCGGACTCCTGAACACTGAAGCTTTCTTT
TRBJ2-1	-	TRBV7-9	-	CASSGRDSRAEEQFF	TGTGCCAGCAGCGGACGGGACTCCCGTGCAGAGGAGCAGTTCTTC
TRBJ1-2	TRBD1	TRBV28	-	CASRPGDRAFYGYTF	TGTGCCAGCAGGCCGGGGGACAGGGCTTTTTATGGCTACACCTTC
TRBJ2-5	TRBD1	TRBV7-6	-	CASSSGNANRGETQYF	TGTGCCAGCAGCTCCGGTAACGCGAACAGGGGGGAGACCCAGTACTTC
TRBJ1-2	-	TRBV5-6	-	CASSIGHTSNYGYTF	TGTGCCAGCAGTATCGGACACACTTCTAACTATGGCTACACCTTC
TRBJ1-5	-	TRBV5-6	-	CASRGALSGYSNQPQHF	TGTGCCAGCAGAGGGGCGTTGTCGGGCTATAGCAATCAGCCCCAGCATTTT
TRBJ2-1	-	TRBV15	-	CATSRAQTNEQFF	TGTGCCACCAGCAGAGCCCAGACTAATGAGCAGTTCTTC
TRBJ1-1	-	TRBV5-1	-	CASSLDSPQNTEAFF	TGCGCCAGCAGCTTGGACAGTCCCCAGAACACTGAAGCTTTCTTT
TRBJ2-2	TRBD1	TRBV5-1	-	CASSTRTGNPGELFF	TGCGCCAGCAGCACTCGGACAGGGAACCCCGGGGAGCTGTTTTTT
TRBJ2-7	TRBD2	TRBV18	-	CASSQGLAEKNEQYF	TGTGCCAGCTCCCAGGGACTAGCGGAAAAGAACGAGCAGTACTTC
TRBJ2-7	-	TRBV3-1/TRBV3-2	once	CASSQRGSYEQYF	TGTGCCAGCAGCCAAAGAGGCAGCTACGAGCAGTACTTC
TRBJ2-5	-	TRBV5-4	-	CASSFTGSGETQYF	TGTGCCAGCAGTTTTACGGGGAGCGGGGAGACCCAGTACTTC
TRBJ2-7	TRBD1	TRBV7-9	-	CASSPGQDYEQYF	TGTGCCAGCAGCCCGGGACAGGACTACGAGCAGTACTTC
TRBJ2-7	-	TRBV5-1	-	CASSTGTQTYEQYF	TGCGCCAGCAGCACCGGGACTCAGACCTACGAGCAGTACTTC
TRBJ1-2	-	TRBV4-1	-	CASSQDNMRGYTF	TGCGCCAGCAGCCAAGATAATATGAGGGGCTACACCTTC
TRBJ2-1	TRBD2	TRBV15	-	CATSREGLAGGYNEQFF	TGTGCCACCAGCAGAGAAGGCCTAGCGGGGGGGTACAATGAGCAGTTCTTC
TRBJ2-2	TRBD1	TRBV3-1/TRBV3-2	-	CASSQGTGGGGELFF	TGTGCCAGCAGCCAAGGGACAGGGGGCGGCGGGGAGCTGTTTTTT
TRBJ1-1	-	TRBV28	-	CASRKLTGTLKAFF	TGTGCCAGCAGGAAGCTGACCGGGACTCTGAAAGCTTTCTTT
TRBJ2-2	TRBD1	TRBV30	-	CAWSTGQRGGELFF	TGTGCCTGGAGCACGGGACAGAGGGGCGGGGAGCTGTTTTTT
TRBJ1-1	TRBD1	TRBV28	-	CASSFPGQGIPEAFF	TGTGCCAGCAGTTTCCCCGGACAGGGAATCCCTGAAGCTTTCTTT
TRBJ1-4	-	TRBV30	-	CAWNQGTFATNEKLFF	TGTGCCTGGAACCAGGGGACCTTCGCAACTAATGAAAAACTGTTTTTT
TRBJ2-1	-	TRBV6-1	-	CASSDYRGAARNEQFF	TGTGCCAGCAGTGATTATCGGGGGGCGGCGCGGAATGAGCAGTTCTTC
TRBJ2-1	TRBD2	TRBV11-3	-	CASSFSGGTYNEQFF	TGTGCCAGCAGCTTCAGCGGGGGGACTTACAATGAGCAGTTCTTC
TRBJ1-5	TRBD1	TRBV29-1	-	CSVSTGNNQPQHF	TGCAGCGTTTCGACAGGGAACAATCAGCCCCAGCATTTT
TRBJ2-2	-	TRBV14	-	CASSSVASGAGELFF	TGTGCCAGCAGCTCAGTCGCGTCCGGGGCCGGGGAGCTGTTTTTT
TRBJ1-2	TRBD1	TRBV19	-	CASQSPGTGVGYTF	TGTGCCAGTCAGAGTCCCGGGACAGGGGTTGGCTACACCTTC
TRBJ2-3	TRBD1	TRBV6-4	few	CASSEAGGETDTQYF	TGTGCCAGCAGTGAAGCAGGGGGCGAGACAGATACGCAGTATTTT
TRBJ2-6	TRBD1	TRBV19	-	CASAGTGLKAGANVLTF	TGTGCCAGTGCTGGGACAGGGTTAAAAGCTGGGGCCAACGTCCTGACTTTC
TRBJ1-1	-	TRBV6-5	-	CASRRSRGAATEAFF	TGTGCCAGCAGACGCTCCCGGGGGGCGGCCACTGAAGCTTTCTTT
TRBJ2-3	TRBD2	TRBV28	once	CASSLPRGLAGVGYRDTQYF	TGTGCCAGCAGTCTACCAAGAGGACTAGCGGGGGTGGGTTATAGGGATACGCAGTATTTT
TRBJ2-5	-	TRBV27	-	CASSSGVRETQYF	TGTGCCAGCAGTTCAGGGGTGCGGGAGACCCAGTACTTC
TRBJ1-5	-	TRBV2	-	CASNGQLHNQPQHF	TGTGCCAGCAATGGACAACTCCACAATCAGCCCCAGCATTTT
TRBJ1-2	-	TRBV20-1	-	CSASQSSVHYGYTF	TGCAGTGCTAGTCAGTCGTCAGTGCACTATGGCTACACCTTC
TRBJ1-3	-	TRBV6-4	-	CASRDQGACSGNTIYF	TGTGCCAGCAGGGACCAGGGTGCGTGCTCTGGAAACACCATATATTTT
TRBJ2-2	-	TRBV7-9	-	CASSFRVSASNTGELFF	TGTGCCAGCAGCTTTCGGGTATCCGCATCGAACACCGGGGAGCTGTTTTTT
TRBJ2-1	-	TRBV19	-	CASSIRGDEQFF	TGTGCCAGTAGTATAAGGGGTGATGAGCAGTTCTTC
TRBJ1-4	TRBD1	TRBV7-6	few	CASSLATGINEKLFF	TGTGCCAGCAGCTTAGCGACAGGGATTAATGAAAAACTGTTTTTT
TRBJ2-2	TRBD2	TRBV15	-	CATRESGGRDTGELFF	TGTGCCACCAGAGAGAGCGGGGGGAGGGACACCGGGGAGCTGTTTTTT
TRBJ1-5	-	TRBV28	-	CASRRSLGDQPQHF	TGTGCCAGCAGACGCTCCCTGGGAGATCAGCCCCAGCATTTT
TRBJ1-1	-	TRBV19	-	CASSITGGRTEAFF	TGTGCCAGTAGTATAACCGGGGGGCGGACTGAAGCTTTCTTT